This TCR beta chain was sequenced for a study of blood T cell repertoires in COVID-19. Background on the study: Sites across the United States, Italy and Spain contributed samples from acute and convalescent COVID-19. T cells, B-cell-depleted T cells, or PBMCs provided the cDNA or gDNA that served as material.

Deletions cut 0 bases from V and 0 bases from J, with 11 bases between. Germline-derived CDR1 and CDR2 are LGHNA and YNFKEQ. The CDR3 totals 16 residues. While infection was still active, Seattle patients were enrolled and then followed longitudinally. As processed by the authors: Amplifying reference gene primers gave estimates of nucleated cell counts. TCRdb's copy holds only in-frame clones and misses some; the assay was immunoSEQ multiplex PCR. The V and J calls and clone size are taken from that table; D and trimming were inferred from the DNA. The sample shows roughly 100,000 clones, 80% to 90% of them seen only once.

The specimen sequenced was peripheral blood. The receptor was derived from a man aged 45-65 years with COVID-19, enrolled during active disease. The rearrangement links TRBV4-2 to TRBJ1-2; TRBD1 is a possible D gene (5 bases). In nucleotides, the CDR3 is TGTGCCAGCAGCCAAGAGGAACAGGAAGCTAACTATGGCTACACCTTC. Translating gives CASSQEEQEANYGYTF.